The next 23 T cell receptor beta chains were all read from a single sample in a study of response to subunit inactivated influenza vaccine (dated 2018 in TCRdb). The protocol used for the library was RT-PCR. The data were produced on an Illumina HiSeq 2500. The public reads were run again by TCRdb, first through fastp at Q25 and then through MiXCR, and only productive beta chains were kept. A single entry per CDR3 protein holds the most common genes and DNA from its merged rows. For this sample there are hundreds of thousands of distinct CDR3 sequences; 7.6% appear just once. About an eighth of the sample is in the top ten clones. This specimen consisted of PBMCs from blood, obtained less than 30 months after vaccination. The receptors stem from a man aged 50 to 69 who received an inactivated influenza vaccine. Donor details come from another sample of the same person, matched by shared clones.

This clonotype was recorded a few times. The V gene is TRBV27, the J gene TRBJ2-6, with D unresolved. V was pared by 1 base and J by 4 bases, with 8 bases between. Germline V lookup: CDR1 MNHEY, CDR2 SMNVEV (reference sequence). The CDR3 totals 15 residues. The DNA of the CDR3 is TGTGCCAGCAGTTTATTGCCCCTGGGGGCCAACGTCCTGACTTTC. Its translation is CASSLLPLGANVLTF.

In this sample, this clonotype turned up many times. The chain recombines TRBV14 with TRBJ2-7; D not resolved. The CDR3 has 11 amino acids. Germline CDR1 is SGHDN and CDR2 is FVKESK. Deletions cut 8 bases from V and 7 bases from J, with 12 bases between. The chain's CDR3 is CASARALEQYF. The CDR3 bases are TGTGCCAGCGCCCGGGCGCTGGAGCAGTACTTC.

This clonotype was seen more than once but under ten times. The chain is built from TRBV20-1 and TRBJ2-1; 10 positions agree with TRBD2. Trimming cost V 0 bases and J 8 bases; bases outside gene matches: 7. Per germline, CDR1 DFQATT and CDR2 SNEGSKA (reference sequence). CDR3 size: 15 residues. CDR3 DNA: TGCAGTGCTAGAGAGCTAGCGGGAGAAGTCGATGAGCAGTTCTTC. The encoded protein is CSARELAGEVDEQFF.

This clonotype was detected only a few times. The V call is TRBV2, the J call TRBJ2-3, with a weak D call TRBD2 (6 bases). The CDR3 length is 12 residues. V lost 8 bases to trimming and J lost 2 bases, with 8 bases between them. Germline V gene lookup returns CDR1 SNHLY and CDR2 FYNNEI. The CDR3, as DNA: TGTGCCAGCGGGGACTTCACAGATACGCAGTATTTT. Translation gives CASGDFTDTQYF.

The chain carries TRBV5-1 and TRBJ1-3; D possibly corresponds to TRBD1 (5 bases). The CDR3 consists of 14 residues. V lost 4 bases, J lost 1 base, and 9 bases lay in between. From germline, CDR1 is SGHRS and CDR2 YFSETQ. CDR3 DNA: TGCGCCAGCAGCCCCGGGGGGTCTGGAAACACCATATATTTT. Translated: CASSPGGSGNTIYF.

V and J are TRBV29-1 and TRBJ2-5; 14 bases line up with TRBD2. The CDR3 runs to 16 residues. Germline lookup yields CDR1 SQVTM and CDR2 ANQGSEA. Trimming at V came to 7 bases and at J to 5 bases, leaving 12 bases not matched to a gene. The CDR3 nucleotides read TGCAGCGCCTGGGGGGGACTAGCGGGAGAGATGGAGACCCAGTACTTC. As protein: CSAWGGLAGEMETQYF.

The gene calls are TRBV4-3 and TRBJ1-2, with D possibly TRBD1 on 6 matching bases. Germline values: CDR1 LGHNA, CDR2 YSLEER. This CDR3 region has 17 residues. The V gene lost 4 bases and the J gene lost 6 bases, with 24 bases spanning the gap. Here the CDR3 DNA reads TGCGCCAGCAGCCTGTCCCCGACGGCGTTACAGGGAGATGGCTACACCTTC. This encodes CASSLSPTALQGDGYTF.

The chain recombines TRBV18 with TRBJ2-1; 12 bases agree with TRBD1. CDR1 and CDR2 from the germline V gene are KGHSH and LQKENI. The CDR3 spans 15 residues. Losses at the gene ends were 3 bases for V and 8 bases for J; bases not matched to a gene: 5. In DNA form, the CDR3 reads TGTGCCAGCTCACCGGGGGACAGGGGGCGTCATGAGCAGTTCTTC. Encoded protein: CASSPGDRGRHEQFF. The complete variable domain, with remaining parts taken from reference TRBV18 and TRBJ2-1, reads NAGVMQNPRHLVRRRGQEARLRCSPMKGHSHVYWYRQLPEEGLKFMVYLQKENIIDESGMPKERFSAEFPKEGPSILRIQQVVRGDSAAYFCASSPGDRGRHEQFFGPGTRLTVL.

The V and J genes are TRBV6-2 or TRBV6-3 and TRBJ2-1, with D possibly TRBD2 on 5 matching bases. V lost 0 bases and J 3 bases, leaving 12 bases between the germline ends. The CDR3 contains 16 residues. Per germline, CDR1 MNHEY and CDR2 SVGEGT. This CDR3 is CASSYSSGGLYNEQFF. As DNA, the CDR3 is TGTGCCAGCAGTTACTCGAGTGGAGGCCTCTACAATGAGCAGTTCTTC.

This clonotype came up a few times. The rearrangement uses TRBV10-3 and TRBJ1-2; possible D gene TRBD1, 5 bases. The V and J ends lost 0 bases and 3 bases respectively, with 11 bases between them. This CDR3 region has 15 residues. CDR1 ENHRY and CDR2 SYGVKD come from the germline V gene. The chain's CDR3 is CAISESNTGDYGYTF. DNA of the CDR3: TGTGCCATCAGTGAGTCGAATACGGGGGACTATGGCTACACCTTC.

This clonotype was counted only a few times. V usage is TRBV11-1 and J usage is TRBJ1-1; D possibly corresponds to TRBD1 (5 bases). Trimming removed 6 bases from V and 0 bases from J, with 11 bases in between. CDR3 length: 14 residues. Per germline, CDR1 SGHAT and CDR2 FQDESV (reference sequence). The CDR3 coding sequence is TGTGCCAGCAGGGCCCGGACAATGAACACTGAAGCTTTCTTT. It is translated as CASRARTMNTEAFF.

A few counts support this clonotype. The V and J genes are TRBV7-9 and TRBJ2-5; D is perhaps TRBD2 (6 bases). Germline loops: CDR1 SEHNR, CDR2 FQNEAQ (reference sequence). V gave up 4 bases and J gave up 4 bases, with 16 bases separating them. This CDR3 contains 15 residues. CDR3 sequence reads: CASSSGLADPETQYF. CDR3 DNA sequence: TGTGCCAGCAGCTCGGGATTAGCGGACCCAGAGACCCAGTACTTC.

The chain carries TRBV27 and TRBJ2-2; 12 positions agree with TRBD2. The CDR3 is 17 residues long. Germline values: CDR1 MNHEY, CDR2 SMNVEV (reference sequence). Trimming at V came to 5 bases and at J to 1 base, leaving 5 bases not matched to a gene. The CDR3 DNA reads TGTGCCAGCAGTCGACTAGCGGGAGTCCTGAACACCGGGGAGCTGTTTTTT. Its protein product is CASSRLAGVLNTGELFF.

This clonotype was detected many times. CDR3: CASSLGQRDYEQYF. The CDR3 coding sequence is TGCGCCAGCAGTCTAGGCCAAAGGGACTACGAGCAGTACTTC. The chain joins TRBV23-1 to TRBJ2-7, with D hard to call. TRBV23-1 qualifies as an ORF whose function is uncertain. This CDR3 is 14 amino acids long. Trimming left V 4 bases short and J 3 bases short, with 13 bases between.

This clonotype was counted ten times or more. The V and J genes are TRBV15 and TRBJ2-3; 8 bases map to TRBD1. The CDR3 spans 14 residues. CDR1 and CDR2 from the germline V gene are LNHNV and YYDKDF (reference sequence). Germline trimming cut 5 bases from V and 4 bases from J; bases unmatched to any gene: 5. CDR3 sequence (DNA): TGTGCCACCAGCGGTGAGACAGGGGCAGATACGCAGTATTTT. Residues: CATSGETGADTQYF. The variable domain in full, with the rest retrieved from reference TRBV15 and TRBJ2-3, is DAMVIQNPRYQVTQFGKPVTLSCSQTLNHNVMYWYQQKSSQAPKLLFHYYDKDFNNEADTPDNFQSRRPNTSFCFLDIRSPGLGDTAMYLCATSGETGADTQYFGPGTRLTVL.

This clonotype was counted once. Germline and junction disagree at one end, which may indicate a read error. The chain is built from TRBV5-1 and TRBJ1-1; no clear D. Germline CDR1 reads SGHRS; CDR2 reads YFSETQ. The CDR3 totals 14 residues. In DNA form, the CDR3 reads TGCGCCAGCAGCTACTCCCATCGGGTCGCTGAAGCTTTCTTC. Amino acids: CASSYSHRVAEAFF.

This clonotype was observed many times. J is TRBJ2-3 and V is TRBV20-1; possibly TRBD2 for D (6 bases). V lost 1 base, J lost 3 bases, and 11 bases lay in between. In germline, CDR1 is DFQATT, CDR2 SNEGSKA (reference sequence). The CDR3 runs to 14 residues. The CDR3 is CSARVGGRTDTQYF. Written as DNA, the CDR3 is TGCAGTGCTAGAGTCGGGGGACGGACAGATACGCAGTATTTT.

This clonotype appeared a few times. The gene calls are TRBV6-5 and TRBJ2-7; D is unresolved. Trimming removed 7 bases from V and 1 base from J, with 8 bases in between. The CDR3 is 12 residues long. Germline CDR1 and CDR2: MNHEY and SVGAGI. CDR3 coding DNA: TGTGCCAGCATTGACACTTCCTACGAGCAGTACTTC. This sequence encodes CASIDTSYEQYF.

The sample holds a few counts of this clonotype. J is TRBJ2-7 and V is TRBV29-1, with 7 bases identical to TRBD1. V lost 6 bases and J lost 2; bases outside the gene matches: 7. This CDR3 has 13 residues. CDR1 SQVTM and CDR2 ANQGSEA come from the germline V gene. The CDR3 region is CSVARQGAYEQYF. CDR3 bases: TGCAGCGTGGCCAGACAGGGTGCCTACGAGCAGTACTTC.

The gene calls are TRBV25-1 and TRBJ2-7; D perhaps matches TRBD1 (5 bases). Germline values: CDR1 MGHDK, CDR2 SYGVNS. Trimming left V 2 bases short and J 7 bases short, with 9 bases between. The length of the CDR3 is 12 residues. The CDR3 is CASSETWTEQYF. DNA of the CDR3: TGTGCCAGCAGTGAAACCTGGACAGAGCAGTACTTC.

V is TRBV15 and J is TRBJ2-2; perhaps TRBD2 as D (5 bases). The CDR3 extends over 15 amino acids. The germline V gene encodes CDR1 LNHNV and CDR2 YYDKDF (reference sequence). The V and J ends lost 1 base and 5 bases respectively, with 11 bases between them. The CDR3 region has the DNA TGTGCCACCAGCAGAGGGGAGCGGTTTACCGGGGAGCTGTTTTTT. Protein sequence: CATSRGERFTGELFF. Together with reference TRBV15 and TRBJ2-2, the CDR3 gives the full variable domain: DAMVIQNPRYQVTQFGKPVTLSCSQTLNHNVMYWYQQKSSQAPKLLFHYYDKDFNNEADTPDNFQSRRPNTSFCFLDIRSPGLGDTAMYLCATSRGERFTGELFFGEGSRLTVL.

This clonotype was counted only a few times. The rearrangement uses TRBV5-1 and TRBJ2-1; D is unresolved. V was clipped by 0 bases and J by 0 bases, with 10 bases between them. The germline V gene has CDR1 SGHRS and CDR2 YFSETQ. The CDR3 contains 16 residues. The CDR3 bases are TGCGCCAGCAGCTTGGTCCCCGTCAGCTCCTACAATGAGCAGTTCTTC. It encodes CASSLVPVSSYNEQFF.

This sequence joins TRBV20-1 and TRBJ1-1; D remains ambiguous. Germline V gene data show CDR1 as DFQATT and CDR2 as SNEGSKA (reference sequence). The V end lost 1 base, the J end lost 5 bases, and 11 bases lay between the germline ends. The CDR3 has 13 amino acids. CDR3 coding DNA: TGCAGTGCTAGAGCCGTGGCTGGGACTGAAGCTTTCTTT. Translating gives CSARAVAGTEAFF.